This T cell receptor beta chain was obtained from a study of cytomegalovirus exposure and HLA in healthy donors. On the study more broadly: An early release of data contained some 80 million unique TCRs, which came from HLA-typed donors.

Study-wide results and caveats: Cytomegalovirus-associated status was assigned to approximately 160 TCR beta chains.

The CDR3 has 14 residues. Germline CDR1 reads SGHVS; CDR2 reads FQNEAQ. The ends were cut back, 1 base at V and 4 bases at J, with 8 bases in the middle. Amplification used 60 Vbeta primers and 13 Jbeta primers. Some clones are missing from TCRdb's copy, which holds only in-frame ones; the method was immunoSEQ multiplex PCR. The sample has more than 200,000 clones, about 74% seen once. A remark on this clone: The antigen is undetermined.

This clonotype originated in a man between 35 and 55 years old in good health and CMV-seronegative. Sample: PBMCs. The genes are TRBV7-8 and TRBJ1-5, with unresolved D. The CDR3 region has the DNA TGTGCCAGCAGCTTAGGGTCCAGAAATCAGCCCCAGCATTTT. Residues: CASSLGSRNQPQHF.